A single sample gave rise to the 16 T cell receptor beta chains below, sequenced in a study of shared clonotypes between healthy human individuals. Clones were sequenced by immunoSEQ multiplex PCR, and TCRdb holds only the in-frame ones, with some missing. The data contain 470,000 or so clones, around 73% of them singletons. The source material was PBMCs. Receptors were obtained from a woman aged 40 to 55 in good health. Some clones in this sample may be carry-over from other donors' samples.

The rearrangement uses TRBV6-6 and TRBJ2-7, with TRBD2 as a possible D gene (6 bases). Deletions cut 6 bases from V and 3 bases from J, with 15 bases between. This CDR3 contains 14 residues. Germline-derived CDR1 and CDR2 are MNHNY and SVGAGI (reference sequence). CDR3 in amino acids: CASSLAGTHYEQYF. CDR3 DNA sequence: TGTGCCAGCAGCCTTGCCGGGACTCACTACGAGCAGTACTTC.

The chain is built from TRBV7-6 and TRBJ2-7; TRBD2 is a possible D gene (6 bases). Trimming stripped 4 bases from V and 1 base from J, with 11 bases between. This CDR3 is 14 amino acids long. CDR1 and CDR2 (germline): SGHVS, FNYEAQ. The CDR3 DNA follows: TGTGCCAGCAGCTCCGGTGGGGGGTCCTACGAGCAGTACTTC. It specifies CASSSGGGSYEQYF.

The table lists this clone with a count of one. V usage is TRBV25-1 and J usage is TRBJ2-5; a possible D gene is TRBD2 (5 bases). CDR3 length: 13 residues. The V end was cut by 3 bases, the J end by 4 bases, with 9 bases between. Looked up from germline, CDR1 is MGHDK and CDR2 is SYGVNS. The CDR3 is CASSDGRVETQYF. CDR3 DNA: TGTGCCAGCAGTGACGGGCGGGTAGAGACCCAGTACTTC.

There are many counts of this clone. The V gene is TRBV6-5, the J gene TRBJ1-1; weak D call: TRBD1 (5 bases). In germline, CDR1 is MNHEY, CDR2 SVGAGI. Trimming pared 0 bases from V and 1 base from J, leaving 9 bases between. There are 15 residues in the CDR3. This CDR3 reads CASSYSGRANTEAFF. DNA of the CDR3: TGTGCCAGCAGTTACTCGGGACGGGCGAACACTGAAGCTTTCTTT.

To note about this clone: The junction does not match germline at one end; this may be a read error. The rearrangement links TRBV6-1 to TRBJ1-1; TRBD1 aligns across 12 bases. Germline CDR1 reads MNHNS; CDR2 reads SASEGT. The CDR3 totals 11 residues. In DNA, the CDR3 is TGTGCCAGCAGGGGACAGGGGGCAGCTTCCTTT. It yields the protein CASRGQGAASF.

The CDR3 nucleotides are TGTGCCAGCAGCTTTCGACTAGCGGGAGACGTTAACAATGAGCAGTTCTTC. It encodes CASSFRLAGDVNNEQFF. The rearrangement links TRBV11-1 to TRBJ2-1; 12 positions agree with TRBD2. Germline CDR1 and CDR2: SGHAT and FQDESV (reference sequence). Trimming removed 3 bases from V and 5 bases from J; junction bases left unmatched: 8. The length of the CDR3 is 17 residues.

About this clone itself: The junction departs from germline at one end; a sequencing error may be responsible. The rearrangement links TRBV7-9 to TRBJ2-4, with 9 bases matching TRBD2. The germline V gene encodes CDR1 SEHNR and CDR2 FQNEAQ (reference sequence). The CDR3 totals 13 residues. The CDR3 spells CASSQDRAGGPVF. CDR3 nucleotides: TGCGCCAGCAGCCAAGATAGGGCGGGAGGGCCTGTCTTC.

This chain links TRBV10-2 with TRBJ2-1; D tentatively reads TRBD1 or TRBD2 (5 bases each). The ends were cut back, 9 bases at V and 7 bases at J, with 19 bases in the middle. Germline CDR1 reads WSHSY; CDR2 reads SAAADI. CDR3 length equals 14 residues. The CDR3 is CASSTTGPLNEQFF. CDR3 DNA: TGCGCCAGTTCGACAACGGGGCCTTTGAATGAGCAGTTCTTC.

This clone was picked up many times. This rearrangement joins TRBV9 to TRBJ2-1; D unclear. The CDR3 consists of 15 residues. Trimming shortened V by 0 bases and J by 5 bases, and 12 bases separated the two germline ends. Germline loops: CDR1 SGDLS, CDR2 YYNGEE. CDR3 nucleotide sequence: TGTGCCAGCAGCGTAGGGCCTGGGCCAGACAATGAGCAGTTCTTC. Its protein is CASSVGPGPDNEQFF.

The CDR3 region is CASSQAPDNTEAFF. The CDR3 nucleotides read TGCGCCAGCAGCCAAGCGCCCGATAACACTGAAGCTTTCTTT. The chain joins TRBV4-1 to TRBJ1-1; D is ambiguous. The germline gives CDR1 MGHRA, CDR2 YSYEKL. Between the trimmed V and J ends, which lost 1 base and 2 bases, there was a span of 8 bases. The CDR3 sequence is 14 residues long.

V is TRBV18 and J is TRBJ2-5; possibly TRBD2 for D (5 bases). V was trimmed by 6 bases and J by 4 bases, leaving 12 bases between them. Germline loops: CDR1 KGHSH, CDR2 LQKENI. CDR3 length: 13 residues. CDR3 sequence (DNA): TGTGCCAGCTCCGGGCCTCGGGGAGAGACCCAGTACTTC. Translation gives CASSGPRGETQYF.

The chain employs TRBV7-9 and TRBJ1-2, with 10 nucleotides matching TRBD1. With V trimmed by 4 bases and J by 6 bases, 11 bases remained unmatched. Per the germline V gene, CDR1 is SEHNR and CDR2 is FQNEAQ (reference sequence). This CDR3 comprises 16 residues. CDR3 nucleotides: TGTGCCAGCAGCTCAACCGGGACAGGGGTATTCGATGGCTACACCTTC. Protein product: CASSSTGTGVFDGYTF. Full variable domain (outside the CDR3, taken from reference TRBV7-9 and TRBJ1-2): DTGVSQNPRHKITKRGQNVTFRCDPISEHNRLYWYRQTLGQGPEFLTYFQNEAQLEKSRLLSDRFSAERPKGSFSTLEIQRTEQGDSAMYLCASSSTGTGVFDGYTFGSGTRLTVV.

The chain links TRBV5-4 to TRBJ2-3; D is perhaps TRBD2 (6 bases). V lost 0 bases, J lost 1 base, and 9 bases lay in between. The CDR3 spans 15 residues. Germline V CDR1 and CDR2: SGHNT, YYREEE (reference sequence). CDR3 DNA sequence: TGTGCCAGCAGCTTGGGCCCGGGAGGCACAGATACGCAGTATTTT. Amino acids: CASSLGPGGTDTQYF.

V usage is TRBV5-1 and J usage is TRBJ2-7; D gene uncertain. The ends were cut back, 0 bases at V and 7 bases at J, with 14 bases in the middle. The CDR3 contains 14 residues. Germline-derived CDR1 and CDR2 are SGHRS and YFSETQ. The CDR3 spells CASSLGVASREQYF. CDR3 sequence (DNA): TGCGCCAGCAGCTTGGGGGTGGCTAGTCGGGAGCAGTACTTC.

The chain couples TRBV5-4 to TRBJ1-1; D is uncertain. The CDR3 has 14 residues. Trimming removed 0 bases at V and 5 bases at J, with 11 bases between. Germline assignment: CDR1 SGHNT and CDR2 YYREEE (reference sequence). CDR3 sequence reads: CASSLGGYETEAFF. The CDR3 coding sequence is TGTGCCAGCAGCTTGGGAGGGTACGAAACTGAAGCTTTCTTT.

In its sample, this clone was seen a few times. CDR3 loop: CASSQVLAANTGELFF. The CDR3 nucleotides are TGCGCCAGCAGCCAAGTGCTAGCAGCGAACACCGGGGAGCTGTTTTTT. The rearrangement links TRBV4-1 to TRBJ2-2; tentatively, D is TRBD2 (5 bases). The V end lost 1 base, the J end lost 0 bases, and 9 bases lay between the germline ends. Germline loops: CDR1 MGHRA, CDR2 YSYEKL. The CDR3 contains 16 residues.